The rows below give T cell receptor beta chains drawn from one sample of a study of T cell responses to AZD1222 COVID-19 vaccine. The assay was immunoSEQ multiplex PCR, and TCRdb's table has in-frame clones only and misses some. The data hold 130,000 to 150,000 clones, with about 93% observed a single time. The material sequenced was peripheral blood, taken on day 0 of AZD1222 vaccination. All receptors come from an adult in good health. Both conserved end residues are part of each CDR3. Each record gives: V gene, D gene, J gene, clone size, CDR3 protein, CDR3 DNA. D genes are given only for firm matches. Some rows mark clone size as missing; the rest say once, few, many or name a class of expanded clone.

>TRBV18|TRBD1|TRBJ1-5|-
CASSGQYSNQPQHF
TGTGCCAGCTCGGGACAGTATAGCAATCAGCCCCAGCATTTT
>TRBV15|-|TRBJ2-1|-
CATSGGSYNEQFF
TGTGCCACCAGCGGAGGCTCCTACAATGAGCAGTTCTTC
>TRBV13|-|TRBJ1-5|-
CASSLGGVQPQHF
TGTGCCAGCAGCTTAGGGGGGGTTCAGCCCCAGCATTTT
>TRBV4-3|TRBD2|TRBJ2-3|-
CASSQEWRGSTDTQYF
TGCGCCAGCAGCCAAGAATGGCGGGGGAGCACAGATACGCAGTATTTT
>TRBV6-5|-|TRBJ2-7|-
CASKDTSYEQYF
TGTGCCAGCAAGGACACCTCCTACGAGCAGTACTTC
>TRBV9|-|TRBJ1-2|-
CASSVGVGSTYGYTF
TGTGCCAGCAGCGTAGGGGTCGGCAGCACCTATGGCTACACCTTC
>TRBV7-2|-|TRBJ1-4|-
CASSLGRREKLFF
TGTGCCAGCAGCTTGGGGCGAAGGGAAAAACTGTTTTTT
>TRBV18|-|TRBJ1-6|-
CASSPHTDNSPLHF
TGTGCCAGCTCGCCGCATACCGATAATTCACCCCTCCACTTT
>TRBV5-5|-|TRBJ1-1|-
CASSPEGGIGTEAFF
TGTGCCAGCAGCCCCGAGGGGGGGATCGGCACTGAAGCTTTCTTT
>TRBV18|TRBD1|TRBJ1-1|-
CASSRDSLMNTEAFF
TGTGCCAGCTCACGGGACAGTCTCATGAACACTGAAGCTTTCTTT
>TRBV5-4|-|TRBJ2-5|-
CASSLAPSQSQETQYF
TGTGCCAGCAGCTTGGCCCCCTCACAGTCCCAAGAGACCCAGTACTTC
>TRBV15|TRBD1|TRBJ1-5|-
CATSGTGGQPQHF
TGTGCCACCAGCGGGACAGGGGGGCAGCCCCAGCATTTT
>TRBV4-3|TRBD1|TRBJ1-2|-
CASSQDDRGFSYTF
TGCGCCAGCAGCCAAGACGACAGGGGTTTTAGCTACACCTTC
>TRBV7-9|-|TRBJ1-1|-
CASSHQVTVAEAFF
TGTGCCAGCAGCCACCAGGTGACGGTCGCTGAAGCTTTCTTT
>TRBV5-4|-|TRBJ1-1|-
CASSPPRGRGTEAFF
TGTGCCAGCAGCCCCCCCCGGGGGCGGGGAACTGAAGCTTTCTTT
>TRBV7-7|-|TRBJ2-7|-
CASSFQGGYEQYF
TGTGCTAGCAGCTTCCAGGGGGGGTACGAGCAGTACTTC
>TRBV2|-|TRBJ1-5|-
CASTPGDQPQHF
TGTGCCAGCACCCCGGGAGATCAGCCCCAGCATTTT
>TRBV6-6|-|TRBJ2-1|-
CASSYSGDWEFF
TGTGCCAGCAGTTACTCCGGGGATTGGGAGTTCTTC
>TRBV30|-|TRBJ1-1|once
CAWTGPMNTEAFF
TGTGCCTGGACAGGGCCCATGAACACTGAAGCTTTCTTT
>TRBV5-1|TRBD2|TRBJ2-1|-
CASSSLGLAGEQFF
TGCGCCAGCAGCTCCTTGGGACTAGCGGGTGAGCAGTTCTTC
>TRBV4-1|TRBD1|TRBJ1-1|-
CASSQRGQGWVTEAFF
TGCGCCAGCAGCCAACGCGGACAGGGTTGGGTCACTGAAGCTTTCTTT
>TRBV15|-|TRBJ2-4|-
CATSRVELWGNKNIQYF
TGTGCCACCAGCAGAGTGGAGCTTTGGGGAAACAAAAACATTCAGTACTTC
>TRBV24-1|TRBD1|TRBJ2-7|once
CATSEPSGTGSYEQYF
TGTGCCACCAGTGAGCCGTCCGGGACAGGCTCCTACGAGCAGTACTTC
>TRBV2|-|TRBJ1-1|-
CASSEARGLEAFF
TGTGCCAGCAGTGAAGCACGAGGCCTTGAAGCTTTCTTT
>TRBV7-9|TRBD1|TRBJ2-1|once
CASSPGQGERSVYNEQFF
TGTGCCAGCAGCCCGGGACAGGGGGAGAGGAGCGTCTACAATGAGCAGTTCTTC
>TRBV19|-|TRBJ2-3|-
CARMRGSPSTDTQYF
TGTGCCAGGATGAGGGGAAGCCCTAGCACAGATACGCAGTATTTT